This T cell receptor (beta chain) was sequenced for a study of response to subunit inactivated influenza vaccine. General study findings and limits: Authors proposed each seasonal influenza vaccination draws in few new T cells.

In germline, CDR1 is SGHTA, CDR2 FQGNSA. Between the trimmed V and J ends, which lost 5 bases and 6 bases, there was a span of 11 bases. The CDR3 extends over 13 amino acids. Turning to this clonotype: Its antigen is not known.

TCRdb reanalysed the RT-PCR reads using MiXCR and keeps one entry per CDR3 protein. The sample includes 530,000 or so distinct CDR3 sequences, less than 30% of them seen just once. The gene calls are TRBV7-2 and TRBJ1-5; no clear D. The sample in question was CD4+ T cells sorted from PBMCs, obtained more than 4 days after vaccination. The sequence came from a man over 45 who received an inactivated influenza vaccine. The CDR3 coding sequence is TGTGCCAGCAGCCAGAGCGTTGGTCAGCCCCAGCATTTT. This gives the protein CASSQSVGQPQHF.